This T cell receptor (beta chain) was identified during a study of sequential checkpoint blockade in melanoma. Study summary: Matched biopsies came pretreatment and at week 13 for some 21 patients.

This clone occurred a few times. Sample treatment: randomized to nivolumab then ipilimumab (arm A) or the reverse (arm B). Profiled with immunoSEQ multiplex PCR; TCRdb holds only in-frame clones, not every one. Among fewer than 6,000 clones, 30% to 35% were seen once, and the ten largest hold about 12%. The CDR3 runs 13 residues. Trimming took off 2 bases at V and 5 bases at J, with 7 bases between the two ends. Germline V gives CDR1 LNHDA, CDR2 SQIVND (reference sequence). The sample was tumor tissue (inferred from file names), taken from a patient given nivolumab and ipilimumab in sequence. V is TRBV19 and J is TRBJ2-1; D is unclear. The TCR was taken from a human donor with melanoma. The CDR3 coding sequence is TGTGCCAGTAGTATATCTTCCGACAATGAGCAGTTCTTC. This translates into CASSISSDNEQFF.